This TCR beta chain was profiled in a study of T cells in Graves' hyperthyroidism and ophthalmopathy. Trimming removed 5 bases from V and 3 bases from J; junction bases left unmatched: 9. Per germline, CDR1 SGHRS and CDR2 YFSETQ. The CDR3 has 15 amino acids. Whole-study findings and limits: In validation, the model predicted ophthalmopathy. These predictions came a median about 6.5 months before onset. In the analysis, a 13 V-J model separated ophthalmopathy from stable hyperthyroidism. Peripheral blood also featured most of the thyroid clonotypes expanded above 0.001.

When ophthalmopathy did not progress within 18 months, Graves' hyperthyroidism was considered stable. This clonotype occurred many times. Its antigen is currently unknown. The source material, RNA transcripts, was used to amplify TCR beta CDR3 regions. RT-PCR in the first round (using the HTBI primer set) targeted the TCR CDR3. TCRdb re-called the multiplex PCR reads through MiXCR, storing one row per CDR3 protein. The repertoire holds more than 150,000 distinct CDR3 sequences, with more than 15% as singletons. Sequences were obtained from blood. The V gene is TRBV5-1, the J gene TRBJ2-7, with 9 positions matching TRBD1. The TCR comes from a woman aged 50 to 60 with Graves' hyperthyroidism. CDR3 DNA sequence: TGCGCCAGCAGTCCTGGGACAGGGCCCCTCTACGAGCAGTACTTC. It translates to CASSPGTGPLYEQYF. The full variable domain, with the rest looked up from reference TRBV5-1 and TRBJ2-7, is KAGVTQTPRYLIKTRGQQVTLSCSPISGHRSVSWYQQTPGQGLQFLFEYFSETQRNKGNFPGRFSGRQFSNSRSEMNVSTLELGDSALYLCASSPGTGPLYEQYFGPGTRLTVT.